Below, one T cell receptor beta chain is given with its context. Its antigen is unknown. Per-base qualities were not stored, and no clone one base away is much larger. This sample was taken from a study of CD4 T cells in relation to SARS-CoV-2 and coronaviruses (dated by TCRdb to about 2021). Turning to the overall study: In the ViraFEST assay, PBMCs were cultured with antigen for 10 days, after which TCR beta CDR3s were sequenced to identify clonal expansions specific to the antigen. Expansion assays from other donors in the study were sequenced with a different, Illumina-based TCR-beta assay. HLA restriction was mapped for shared crossreactive spike epitopes using patient-derived lymphoblastoid cell lines. An HIV-1 Nef peptide pool or a culture without peptide was used as the negative reference condition. Memory CD4+ T cell crossreactivity between SARS-CoV-2 and common cold coronavirus spike proteins was assessed at the TCR clonotype level in the study. The Adaptive Biotechnologies TCR-sequencing kit was used to sequence samples from a few pre-COVID donors and the naive versus memory experiments, whereas other data were Illumina-based. What the authors observed across the whole study: Pre-pandemic and post-infection samples were not both contributed by any donor, so tracing of the source of pre-existing responses was limited. Since the crossreactivity analysis centred on spike protein, crossreactivity against other viral proteins was not assessed. Significantly weaker SARS-CoV-2-driven expansion was shown by crossreactive clones than by monoreactive clones, consistent with antigenic imprinting. Memory CD4+ clonotypes crossrecognizing SARS-CoV-2 and at least one common cold coronavirus spike were found in roughly 65% of donors. Small numbers of patients and of tested TCRs were a limitation of the study.

CD4+ T cells from unexposed donors were collected before the COVID-19 pandemic (2011-2018). After around 10 days of culture, CD4+ T cells were isolated with the EasySep CD4+ T cell isolation kit. As cell number allowed, CD4+ T cells from unexposed donors were tested for reactivity to SARS-CoV-2 S and N and to four common cold coronavirus spike pools. Two million PBMCs per well were cultured in IMDM with roughly 5% human AB serum and 9.5 to 10 IU/ml IL-2. Half of the culture medium was replaced with fresh IL-2-containing medium on days 3 and 7. Each peptide culture condition was generally run in triplicate replicate wells. Leukapheresis product for the unexposed donors was purchased commercially. Ficoll-Paque PLUS gradient centrifugation was used to isolate PBMCs from either whole blood or leukapheresis product. The PBMCs went either fresh into the expansion assay or into cryopreservation at -140 degrees C. The QIAamp Micro DNA Kit was used to extract genomic DNA from the CD4+ T cells.

Trimming takes 0 bases off V and 1 base off J; junction bases not matched to a gene: 1. The germline V gene encodes CDR1 SGDLS and CDR2 YYNGEE. The CDR3, from cysteine to phenylalanine, totals 16 residues. Of the read, only the CDR3 DNA is kept; its 48 bases are in frame from base 1. Library method: the immunoSEQ multiplex PCR assay. Under the source paper's analysis protocol: During preprocessing, nonproductive sequences were removed, as were CDR3s that did not start with C, did not end with F or W, or were shorter than 7 amino acids. The MANAFEST web app identified antigen-specific clonotypes based on expansion compared with the reference and other culture wells. A clone was considered positive if significant expansion relative to the reference culture was observed in 2 of 3 replicate wells at an FDR below 0.05. For a clone to be considered positive, significant expansion relative to all other tandem wells and an odds ratio above 5 were also required. CDR3 homology was quantified as pairwise Levenshtein distance, calculated with the stringdist R package after three terminal residues were trimmed from each end. TCRdb stores this immuneACCESS table with in-frame sequences only. Part of the clones is absent; in the studies checked, under half of the shortfall reflects unresolved V genes, and no reason is known for the rest. For V, J and clone size, that table is used; D and trimming come from the DNA. Recorded for this sample are around 31,000 clones; 72% of them occurred a single time. About 12% of the sample comes from the top ten.

The sequence was collected from a human donor in good health. Here the chain combines TRBV9 and TRBJ1-3; TRBD1 agrees with 10 junctional bases. What was sequenced was CD4+ T cells from PBMCs, cultured in vitro. CDR3 region: CASSVGGQGSGNTIYF. In nucleotides, the sequence is TGTGCCAGCAGCGTAGGGGGACAGGGGTCTGGAAACACCATATATTTT. Supplemented by the reference TRBV9 and TRBJ1-3 proteins around the CDR3, the complete variable domain is DSGVTQTPKHLITATGQRVTLRCSPRSGDLSVYWYQQSLDQGLQFLIQYYNGEERAKGNILERFSAQQFPDLHSELNLSSLELGDSALYFCASSVGGQGSGNTIYFGEGSWLTVV.